The 17 T cell receptor beta chains reported below all come from one sample, sequenced in a study of blood T cell repertoires in COVID-19. Repertoires were generated with immunoSEQ multiplex PCR, while TCRdb's copy carries only in-frame clones and drops some. The data show about 100,000 clones, roughly 90% seen once. The sequencing sample was made of peripheral blood. The receptors were sampled from a middle-aged man with active or convalescent COVID-19.

J is TRBJ1-2 and V is TRBV7-9; TRBD1 aligns across 9 bases. V was pared by 6 bases and J by 6 bases, with 5 bases of the junction left unmatched. The CDR3 is 13 residues long. CDR1 is SEHNR, CDR2 FQNEAQ, per germline (reference sequence). CDR3 nucleotides: TGTGCCAGCAGTTCCGGGACAGGGAATGGCTACACCTTC. Protein: CASSSGTGNGYTF. The full variable domain, completed using reference TRBV7-9 and TRBJ1-2, is DTGVSQNPRHKITKRGQNVTFRCDPISEHNRLYWYRQTLGQGPEFLTYFQNEAQLEKSRLLSDRFSAERPKGSFSTLEIQRTEQGDSAMYLCASSSGTGNGYTFGSGTRLTVV.

As concerns this clone: The sample contains more than one DNA sequence encoding this CDR3. The CDR3 sequence: CASSPDRDYGYTF. The CDR3 DNA is TGTGCCAGCTCACCGGACAGGGATTATGGCTACACCTTC. The chain joins TRBV18 to TRBJ1-2; 8 nucleotides match TRBD1. In germline, CDR1 is KGHSH, CDR2 LQKENI. After removal of 3 bases from V and 5 bases from J, the junction contained 2 bases not matched to a gene. The CDR3 runs 13 residues. Using reference TRBV18 and TRBJ1-2 for the parts outside the CDR3, the full variable domain is NAGVMQNPRHLVRRRGQEARLRCSPMKGHSHVYWYRQLPEEGLKFMVYLQKENIIDESGMPKERFSAEFPKEGPSILRIQQVVRGDSAAYFCASSPDRDYGYTFGSGTRLTVV.

This chain links TRBV28 with TRBJ1-1, with 9 nucleotides matching TRBD1. Germline CDR1 MDHEN, CDR2 SYDVKM. V lost 4 bases, J lost 5 bases, and 2 bases stayed unmatched. The CDR3 is made up of 13 amino acids. This CDR3 is CASSSGQGTEAFF. CDR3 in DNA: TGTGCCAGCAGTTCGGGACAGGGAACTGAAGCTTTCTTT.

The rearrangement uses TRBV30 and TRBJ2-7, with D hard to call. Germline CDR1 GTSNPN, CDR2 SVGIG (reference sequence). The CDR3 extends over 15 amino acids. V was cut by 2 bases and J by 3 bases, with 17 bases left in between. The CDR3 is CAWSLGMARNYEQYF. The CDR3 DNA is TGTGCCTGGAGTCTAGGAATGGCTAGAAACTACGAGCAGTACTTC.

V usage is TRBV24-1 and J usage is TRBJ2-1; 7 positions agree with TRBD1. V shed 1 base, J shed 5 bases, and the junction held 4 bases outside the gene matches. The CDR3 runs 15 residues. CDR1 is KGHDR and CDR2 is SFDVKD in the germline V gene. In nucleotides, the CDR3 is TGTGCCACCAGTGATTTAAGGACAGGAAACAATGAGCAGTTCTTC. This translates into CATSDLRTGNNEQFF.

V and J are TRBV7-2 and TRBJ2-3; 9 bases match TRBD2. Germline loops: CDR1 SGHTA, CDR2 FQGNSA. This CDR3 spans 15 amino acids. J was trimmed by 1 base and V by 5 bases; bases with no gene match: 4. The CDR3 here is CASSISGSGTDTQYF. The DNA of the CDR3 is TGTGCCAGCAGCATTAGCGGGAGTGGCACAGATACGCAGTATTTT.

V is TRBV7-2 and J is TRBJ1-1; D remains unclear. Germline V gives CDR1 SGHTA, CDR2 FQGNSA. The CDR3 consists of 13 residues. The V and J ends lost 1 base and 11 bases respectively, with 14 bases between them. The chain's CDR3 is CASSLGRRVEAFF. CDR3 in DNA: TGTGCCAGCAGCTTAGGTCGGAGGGTTGAGGCTTTCTTT.

This clone was seen just once. The rearrangement links TRBV7-2 to TRBJ2-5; 11 nucleotides align to TRBD1. Germline V CDR1 and CDR2: SGHTA, FQGNSA. J lost 3 bases, V lost 4 bases, and 4 bases had no gene match. The CDR3 covers 15 residues. DNA of the CDR3: TGTGCCAGCAGCTACGGACAGGGGGCCGAAGAGACCCAGTACTTC. As protein: CASSYGQGAEETQYF.

The rearrangement uses TRBV6-5 and TRBJ2-3; D might be TRBD2 (5 bases). The CDR3 consists of 15 residues. Germline V CDR1 and CDR2: MNHEY, SVGAGI. V was shortened by 0 bases and J by 0 bases, with 7 bases between the two germline ends. The CDR3 nucleotides read TGTGCCAGCAGTTACTCGAGGGTCAGCACAGATACGCAGTATTTT. Its translation: CASSYSRVSTDTQYF.

The chain couples TRBV10-2 to TRBJ1-2; D uncertain. V was cut by 5 bases and J by 1 base, with 8 bases left in between. Germline loops: CDR1 WSHSY, CDR2 SAAADI. The length of the CDR3 is 13 residues. Here the CDR3 DNA reads TGCGCCAGCAGTAGCGGGATTAACTATGGCTACACCTTC. This gives the protein CASSSGINYGYTF.

The chain carries TRBV4-3 and TRBJ2-3, with D hard to call. V gave up 0 bases and J gave up 2 bases, with 15 bases separating them. The V gene's germline CDR1 is LGHNA and CDR2 YSLEER. The CDR3 is 17 residues long. CDR3 in amino acids: CASSQDLTAGFTDTQYF. The CDR3, as DNA: TGCGCCAGCAGCCAAGACCTGACTGCCGGCTTCACAGATACGCAGTATTTT.

The chain is built from TRBV7-9 and TRBJ1-1; 8 nucleotides match TRBD1. The germline CDR1 and CDR2 sequences are SEHNR and FQNEAQ (reference sequence). Trimming at V came to 4 bases and at J to 2 bases, leaving 12 bases not matched to a gene. The CDR3 totals 17 residues. CDR3: CASSSPRTGFFNTEAFF. As DNA, the CDR3 is TGTGCCAGCAGCTCGCCCCGGACAGGGTTCTTTAACACTGAAGCTTTCTTT. Drawing the rest from reference TRBV7-9 and TRBJ1-1, the complete variable domain is DTGVSQNPRHKITKRGQNVTFRCDPISEHNRLYWYRQTLGQGPEFLTYFQNEAQLEKSRLLSDRFSAERPKGSFSTLEIQRTEQGDSAMYLCASSSPRTGFFNTEAFFGQGTRLTVV.

The V call is TRBV6-2 or TRBV6-3, the J call TRBJ2-1; a possible D gene is TRBD2 (6 bases). Germline assignment: CDR1 MNHEY and CDR2 SVGEGT. This CDR3 is 15 amino acids long. Deletions cut 5 bases from V and 4 bases from J, with 15 bases between. CDR3 coding DNA: TGTGCCAGCAGTATTCTCGCTAGCGAGTACAATGAGCAGTTCTTC. Protein: CASSILASEYNEQFF.

This chain connects TRBV15 to TRBJ2-5; D uncertain. Trimming removed 0 bases from V and 3 bases from J, with 8 bases in between. The V gene's germline CDR1 is LNHNV and CDR2 YYDKDF (reference sequence). There are 14 residues in the CDR3. CDR3 in amino acids: CATSRELVKETQYF. The CDR3 region has the DNA TGTGCCACCAGCAGAGAGCTAGTCAAAGAGACCCAGTACTTC.

This rearrangement joins TRBV5-1 to TRBJ2-5, with TRBD2 identical over 8 bases. This CDR3 is 18 amino acids long. Germline V gene sequence: CDR1 SGHRS, CDR2 YFSETQ. The ends lost 0 bases at V and 5 bases at J; junction bases unmatched: 15. This CDR3 reads CASSLAPIGREGGETQYF. The CDR3 DNA reads TGCGCCAGCAGCTTGGCCCCGATAGGACGGGAGGGCGGGGAGACCCAGTACTTC.

This clone was counted a single time. The gene calls are TRBV4-3 and TRBJ2-7; weak D call: TRBD1 (6 bases). Looked up from germline, CDR1 is LGHNA and CDR2 is YSLEER. The CDR3 totals 13 residues. V gave up 4 bases and J gave up 3 bases, with 10 bases separating them. The CDR3 protein is CASSPGTFYEQYF. CDR3 nucleotides: TGCGCCAGCAGCCCAGGGACATTCTACGAGCAGTACTTC.

For the CDR3, the DNA is TGCAGTGCGCTTTTTGCGGCTGAAGCTTTCTTT. This codes for CSALFAAEAFF. The rearrangement uses TRBV20-1 and TRBJ1-1; no clear D gene. The length of the CDR3 is 11 residues. The V end was cut by 6 bases, the J end by 6 bases, with 11 bases between. Per germline, CDR1 DFQATT and CDR2 SNEGSKA (reference sequence).